This T cell receptor (beta chain) was obtained from a study of cytomegalovirus exposure and HLA in healthy donors. On the study more broadly: Of around 400 genotyped donors, more than 65% grouped in the Caucasian-associated ancestry cluster.

Vbeta (60) and Jbeta (13) primers were used in the PCR. The table came from immunoSEQ multiplex PCR; TCRdb's copy has only in-frame clones and leaves some out. This sample has around 280,000 clones, with roughly 90% found just once. Study-level findings and limits: A later analysis reportedly identified an Asian-associated ancestry cluster as carrying fewer N-insertions than the approximately 670-donor mean.

To note about this clone: What it binds is unknown.

Germline V lookup: CDR1 MNHEY, CDR2 SVGAGI. V lost 6 bases and J lost 8; bases outside the gene matches: 8. The CDR3 runs 13 residues. The origin of this receptor is a young woman in good health and CMV-seronegative. The sample was PBMCs. This chain connects TRBV6-5 to TRBJ1-1, with 8 positions matching TRBD1. The CDR3 protein is CASRPITGGEAFF. In DNA form, the CDR3 reads TGTGCCAGCAGGCCCATCACAGGGGGGGAAGCTTTCTTT.